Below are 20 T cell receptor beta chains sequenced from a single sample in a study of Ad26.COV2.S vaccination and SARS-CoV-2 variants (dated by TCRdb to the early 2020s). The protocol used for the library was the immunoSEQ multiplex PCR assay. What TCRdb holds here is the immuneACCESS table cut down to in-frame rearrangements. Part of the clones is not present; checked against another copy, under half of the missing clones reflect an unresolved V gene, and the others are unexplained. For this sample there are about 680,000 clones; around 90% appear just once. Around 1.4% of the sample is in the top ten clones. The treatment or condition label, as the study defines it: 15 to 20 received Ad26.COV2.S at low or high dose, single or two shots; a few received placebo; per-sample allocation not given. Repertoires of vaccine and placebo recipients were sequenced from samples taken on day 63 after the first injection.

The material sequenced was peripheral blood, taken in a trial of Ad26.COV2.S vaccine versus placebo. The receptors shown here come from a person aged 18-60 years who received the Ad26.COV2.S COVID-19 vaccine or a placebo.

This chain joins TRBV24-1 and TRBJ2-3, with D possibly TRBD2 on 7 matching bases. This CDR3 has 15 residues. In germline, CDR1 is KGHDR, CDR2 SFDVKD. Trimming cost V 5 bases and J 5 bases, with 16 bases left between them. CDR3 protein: CATSGAGGQGDTQYF. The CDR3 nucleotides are TGTGCCACCAGTGGTGCCGGGGGGCAGGGAGATACGCAGTATTTT.

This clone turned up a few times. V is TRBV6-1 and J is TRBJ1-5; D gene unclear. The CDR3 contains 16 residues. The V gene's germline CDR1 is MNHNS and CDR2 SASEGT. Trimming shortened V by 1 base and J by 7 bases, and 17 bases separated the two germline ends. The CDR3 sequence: CASSEGAGTRQQPQHF. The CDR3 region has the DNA TGTGCCAGCAGTGAAGGGGCGGGCACGCGGCAGCAGCCCCAGCATTTT.

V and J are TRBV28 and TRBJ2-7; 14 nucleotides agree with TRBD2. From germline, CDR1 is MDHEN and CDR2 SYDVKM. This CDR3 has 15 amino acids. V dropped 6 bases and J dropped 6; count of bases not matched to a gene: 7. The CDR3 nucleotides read TGTGCCAGCAGCCCCGGGACTAGCGGGAGAGGCGAGCAGTACTTC. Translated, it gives CASSPGTSGRGEQYF.

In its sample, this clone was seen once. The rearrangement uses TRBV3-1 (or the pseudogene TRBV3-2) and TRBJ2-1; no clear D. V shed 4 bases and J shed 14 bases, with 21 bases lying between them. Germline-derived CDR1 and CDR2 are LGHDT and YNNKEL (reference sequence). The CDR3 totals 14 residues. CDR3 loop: CASSPSGFHPVKFF. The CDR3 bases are TGTGCCAGCAGCCCATCCGGGTTCCATCCGGTTAAGTTCTTC.

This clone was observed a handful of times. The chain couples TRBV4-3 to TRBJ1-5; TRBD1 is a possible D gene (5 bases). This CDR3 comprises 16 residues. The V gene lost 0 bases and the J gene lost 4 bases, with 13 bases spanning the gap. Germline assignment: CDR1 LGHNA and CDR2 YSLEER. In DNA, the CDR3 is TGCGCCAGCAGCCAAGAACTTAGCGGGGGGAATCAGCCCCAGCATTTT. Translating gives CASSQELSGGNQPQHF.

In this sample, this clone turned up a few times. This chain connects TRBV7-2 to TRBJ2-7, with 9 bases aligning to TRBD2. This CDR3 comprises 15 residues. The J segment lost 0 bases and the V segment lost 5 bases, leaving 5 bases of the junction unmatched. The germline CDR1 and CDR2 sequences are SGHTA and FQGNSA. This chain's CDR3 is CASSIYSGSSYEQYF. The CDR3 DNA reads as TGTGCCAGCAGCATCTATAGCGGGAGCTCCTACGAGCAGTACTTC.

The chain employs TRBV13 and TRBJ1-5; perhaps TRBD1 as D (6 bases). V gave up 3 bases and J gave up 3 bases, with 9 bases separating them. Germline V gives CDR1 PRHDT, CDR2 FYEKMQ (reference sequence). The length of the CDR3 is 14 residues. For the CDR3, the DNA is TGTGCCAGCAGCTTTGGGGGGCCCAATCAGCCCCAGCATTTT. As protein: CASSFGGPNQPQHF.

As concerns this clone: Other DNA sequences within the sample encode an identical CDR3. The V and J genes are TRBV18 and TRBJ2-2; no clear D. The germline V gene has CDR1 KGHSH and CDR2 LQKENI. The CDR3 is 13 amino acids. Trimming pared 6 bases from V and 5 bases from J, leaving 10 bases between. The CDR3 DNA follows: TGTGCCAGCTCCCCCGGACGGACCGGGGAGCTGTTTTTT. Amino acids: CASSPGRTGELFF.

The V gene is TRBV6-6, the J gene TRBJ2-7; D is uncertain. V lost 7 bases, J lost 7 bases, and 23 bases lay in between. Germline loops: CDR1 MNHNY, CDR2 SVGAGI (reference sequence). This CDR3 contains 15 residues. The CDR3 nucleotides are TGTGCCAGCACCGACCGGGCCCCGCGAACGTTGGAGCAGTACTTC. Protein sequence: CASTDRAPRTLEQYF.

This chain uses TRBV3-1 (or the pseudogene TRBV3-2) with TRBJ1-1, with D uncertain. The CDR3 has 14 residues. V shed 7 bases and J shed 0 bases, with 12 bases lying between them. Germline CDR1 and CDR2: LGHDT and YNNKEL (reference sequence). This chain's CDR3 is CASTPRLMNTEAFF. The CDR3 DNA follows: TGTGCCAGCACCCCAAGGTTAATGAACACTGAAGCTTTCTTT.

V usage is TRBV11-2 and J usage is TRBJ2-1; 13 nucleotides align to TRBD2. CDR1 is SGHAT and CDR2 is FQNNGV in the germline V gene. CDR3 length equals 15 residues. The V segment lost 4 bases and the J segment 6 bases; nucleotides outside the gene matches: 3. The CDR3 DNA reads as TGTGCCAGCAGCTGGGGACTAGCGGGGCTCAATGAGCAGTTCTTC. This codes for CASSWGLAGLNEQFF.

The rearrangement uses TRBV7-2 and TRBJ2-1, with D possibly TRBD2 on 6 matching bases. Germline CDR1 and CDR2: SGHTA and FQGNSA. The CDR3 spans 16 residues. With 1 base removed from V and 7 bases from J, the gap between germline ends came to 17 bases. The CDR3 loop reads CASSLVGTTRGNEQFF. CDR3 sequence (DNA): TGTGCCAGCAGCTTAGTTGGGACGACCCGGGGGAATGAGCAGTTCTTC. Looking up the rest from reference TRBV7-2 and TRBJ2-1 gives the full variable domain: GAGVSQSPSNKVTEKGKDVELRCDPISGHTALYWYRQSLGQGLEFLIYFQGNSAPDKSGLPSDRFSAERTGGSVSTLTIQRTQQEDSAVYLCASSLVGTTRGNEQFFGPGTRLTVL.

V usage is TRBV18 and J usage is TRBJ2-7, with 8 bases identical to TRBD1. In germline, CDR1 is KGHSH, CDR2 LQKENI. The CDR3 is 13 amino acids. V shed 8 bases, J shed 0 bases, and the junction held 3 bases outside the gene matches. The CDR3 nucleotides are TGTGCCAGCGTGGGACAGGACTCCTACGAGCAGTACTTC. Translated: CASVGQDSYEQYF.

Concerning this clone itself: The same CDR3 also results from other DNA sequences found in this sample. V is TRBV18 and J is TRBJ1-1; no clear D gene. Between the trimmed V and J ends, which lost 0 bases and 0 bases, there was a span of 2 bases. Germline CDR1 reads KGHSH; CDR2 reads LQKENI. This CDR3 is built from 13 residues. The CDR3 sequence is CASSPPLNTEAFF. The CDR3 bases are TGTGCCAGCTCACCACCCTTGAACACTGAAGCTTTCTTT.

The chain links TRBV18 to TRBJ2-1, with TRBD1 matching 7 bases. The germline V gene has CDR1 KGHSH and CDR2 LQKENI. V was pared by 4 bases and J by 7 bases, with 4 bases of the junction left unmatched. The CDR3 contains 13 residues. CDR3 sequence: CASSQTGVNEQFF. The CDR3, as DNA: TGTGCCAGCTCACAAACAGGGGTAAATGAGCAGTTCTTC.

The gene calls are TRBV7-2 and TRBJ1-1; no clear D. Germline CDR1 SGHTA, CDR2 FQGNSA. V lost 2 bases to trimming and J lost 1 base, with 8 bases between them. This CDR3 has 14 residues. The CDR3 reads CASSLPRENTEAFF. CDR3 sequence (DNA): TGTGCCAGCAGCTTACCGAGGGAGAACACTGAAGCTTTCTTT.

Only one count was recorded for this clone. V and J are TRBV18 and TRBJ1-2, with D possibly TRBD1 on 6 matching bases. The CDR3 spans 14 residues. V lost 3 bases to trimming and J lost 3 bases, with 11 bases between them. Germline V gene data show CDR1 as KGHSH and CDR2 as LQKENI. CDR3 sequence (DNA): TGTGCCAGCTCACCCAGTACAGGGTACTATGGCTACACCTTC. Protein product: CASSPSTGYYGYTF.

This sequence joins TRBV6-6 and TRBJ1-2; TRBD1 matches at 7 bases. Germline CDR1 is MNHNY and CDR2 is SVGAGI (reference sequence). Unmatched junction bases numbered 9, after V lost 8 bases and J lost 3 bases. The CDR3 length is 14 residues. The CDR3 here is CASRQGERDYGYTF. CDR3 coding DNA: TGTGCCAGCCGACAGGGAGAAAGGGACTATGGCTACACCTTC.

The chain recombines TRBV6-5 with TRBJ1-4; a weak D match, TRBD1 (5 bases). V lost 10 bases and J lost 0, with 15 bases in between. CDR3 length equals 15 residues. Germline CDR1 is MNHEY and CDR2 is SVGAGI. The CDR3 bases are TGTGCCACCTCAGTTAGGGGTACAACTAATGAAAAACTGTTTTTT. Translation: CATSVRGTTNEKLFF.

The CDR3 bases are TGTGCCAGTAGTCCTAGGACAGGGCGGGAGACCCAGTACTTC. Protein sequence: CASSPRTGRETQYF. V and J are TRBV19 and TRBJ2-5, with 8 bases that match TRBD1. Germline V gene sequence: CDR1 LNHDA, CDR2 SQIVND (reference sequence). Germline trimming cut 5 bases from V and 5 bases from J; bases unmatched to any gene: 7. The CDR3 is 14 residues long.